This note documents a single T cell receptor beta chain sequence. The target antigen is unknown. The sample belongs to a study of cytomegalovirus exposure and HLA in healthy donors. Study-wide results and caveats: Listed as cytomegalovirus-associated were 150 or so TCR beta chains.

Trimming removed 6 bases from V and 0 bases from J; junction bases left unmatched: 4. Germline V gene data show CDR1 as MNHEY and CDR2 as SMNVEV (reference sequence). The CDR3 consists of 14 residues. Produced via immunoSEQ multiplex PCR; TCRdb's table is partial and in-frame only. The sample records 200,000 to 250,000 clones, around 87% being singletons. The chain links TRBV27 to TRBJ1-1, with TRBD1 matching over 7 bases. The TCR originated in a woman between 18 and 30 years old in good health and CMV-seropositive. Material: PBMCs. The CDR3 nucleotides read TGTGCCAGCAGACCTGGGACAGTGAACACTGAAGCTTTCTTT. It encodes CASRPGTVNTEAFF.